This note documents a single TCR beta chain sequence. The clone's antigen remains unknown. It has no much larger one-base neighbor in the sample; base qualities were not kept. The immunoSEQ Assay, a bias-controlled multiplex PCR, was used to amplify TCRbeta CDR3 regions from genomic DNA. Regarding the original processing steps: The number of nucleated cells in each sample was estimated by amplification of reference gene primers within the assay. Sequence reads were collapsed and filtered to measure the absolute abundance of every unique TCRbeta CDR3 rearrangement. For each sample, productive Simpson clonality was calculated as the square root of Simpson's diversity index across productive rearrangements. In its TCRdb copy, this immuneACCESS table keeps in-frame sequences only and misses some clones. Where compared with another copy, unresolved V genes explain less than half of these, and the others have no known cause. The V and J calls and the clone size are those of that table, but D and trimming were determined from the DNA. This sample has 200,000 to 250,000 clones in its table, and around 82% of those were observed once. 7.2% of the sample is in the top ten clones.

Whole blood was collected in K2EDTA tubes by collaborating institutions according to the institutions' own protocols. For TCRbeta analysis, collaborators shipped samples as frozen whole blood, isolated PBMCs, or DNA extracted from either of those sample types. The germline V gene sets CDR1 to KGHSH and CDR2 to LQKENI. Measured from the cysteine to the phenylalanine, the CDR3 is 17 residues long. CDR3 DNA is the only sequence kept; it has 51 bases, read in frame from the first base. V is shortened by 0 bases, J by 5 bases, and the region joining them spans 19 bases. The data originate from a study of blood T cell repertoires in COVID-19 (dated by TCRdb to the early 2020s). With regard to the full study: Collaborator samples came from the United States, Italy and Spain and covered acute and convalescent phases of COVID-19. The prospective study material was composed of cDNA or gDNA derived from T cells, B-cell-depleted T cells, or PBMCs. Samples were obtained from the ongoing ImmuneRACE study (first 160 participants) and from 1,254 subjects provided by 6 global collaborators. Where available, HLA class I and class II types were obtained from metadata supplied by the sample provider rather than from assay-based typing. The repertoires were released in a freely available public database intended as a resource for research on the immune response to SARS-CoV-2. Nearly every sample came with metadata listing a de-identified subject ID, COVID-19 status, age in years and sex. The dataset comprised deeply sampled blood TCRbeta repertoires from subjects exposed to, actively infected with, or recovered from COVID-19.

Overall results and qualifications from the work: The quantity of clinical and demographic metadata differed by source and by participant and was supplied without curation.

Sample: peripheral blood. This clonotype originated in a woman in her seventies with acute or convalescent COVID-19. The chain was built from TRBV18 and TRBJ1-1; no D segment can be confidently identified. The sequenced DNA is TGTGCCAGCTCACCACCAGGTCTCCCGGGAGGTTGGACTGAAGCTTTCTTT. Translation gives CASSPPGLPGGWTEAFF.